These 13 T cell receptor beta chains were all obtained from the same sample, sequenced in a study of blood T cell repertoires in COVID-19. Data came from immunoSEQ multiplex PCR; TCRdb stores just in-frame clones and leaves some out. The repertoire has approximately 190,000 clones, about four fifths of them found once; the top ten carry around 6.9%. What was sequenced was peripheral blood. The receptors here all came from a man in his sixties with acute or convalescent COVID-19.

The V call is TRBV19, the J call TRBJ1-3, with D uncertain. Germline CDR1 is LNHDA and CDR2 is SQIVND (reference sequence). CDR3 length equals 13 residues. Trimming took off 8 bases at V and 0 bases at J, with 8 bases between the two ends. The CDR3: CASRASSGNTIYF. The CDR3 DNA reads TGTGCCAGTCGAGCGTCCTCTGGAAACACCATATATTTT.

This clone has just one count. The chain joins TRBV5-5 to TRBJ2-3; no firm D call. The length of the CDR3 is 14 residues. In germline, CDR1 is SGHKS, CDR2 YYEKEE (reference sequence). V was trimmed by 4 bases and J by 2 bases, leaving 11 bases between them. CDR3 in amino acids: CASSQDRVTDTQYF. The CDR3 nucleotides read TGTGCCAGCAGCCAAGACCGGGTCACAGATACGCAGTATTTT.

This clone was counted a few times. This rearrangement joins TRBV7-9 to TRBJ2-4; a weak D match, TRBD1 (5 bases). CDR1 SEHNR and CDR2 FQNEAQ come from the germline V gene (reference sequence). The CDR3 consists of 14 residues. Trimming took 3 bases from V and 0 from J, leaving 6 bases between them. This chain's CDR3 is CASSLDKAKNIQYF. The CDR3 DNA is TGTGCCAGCAGCTTGGACAAAGCCAAAAACATTCAGTACTTC. The whole variable domain, remainder taken from reference TRBV7-9 and TRBJ2-4, is DTGVSQNPRHKITKRGQNVTFRCDPISEHNRLYWYRQTLGQGPEFLTYFQNEAQLEKSRLLSDRFSAERPKGSFSTLEIQRTEQGDSAMYLCASSLDKAKNIQYFGAGTRLSVL.

V gene TRBV6-5 combines with J gene TRBJ1-2; 7 positions agree with TRBD1. The CDR3 totals 15 residues. The germline CDR1 and CDR2 sequences are MNHEY and SVGAGI. V dropped 11 bases and J dropped 2; count of bases not matched to a gene: 14. The chain's CDR3 is CAARRQGEFNYGYTF. The CDR3 nucleotides read TGTGCCGCGAGACGACAGGGAGAATTCAACTATGGCTACACCTTC.

The chain links TRBV7-9 to TRBJ1-2; perhaps TRBD1 as D (6 bases). The CDR3 extends over 15 amino acids. Germline assignment: CDR1 SEHNR and CDR2 FQNEAQ (reference sequence). Trimming shortened V by 4 bases and J by 1 base, and 13 bases separated the two germline ends. The CDR3 sequence is CASSSTGSLNYGYTF. Written as DNA, the CDR3 is TGTGCCAGCAGCTCTACAGGGTCCCTTAACTATGGCTACACCTTC.

Here the CDR3 reads CASSLRRGGTDTQYF. DNA of the CDR3: TGTGCCAGCAGCTTACGGCGGGGAGGCACAGATACGCAGTATTTT. The chain couples TRBV7-6 to TRBJ2-3; the D gene is possibly TRBD2 (6 bases). Germline V gene lookup returns CDR1 SGHVS and CDR2 FNYEAQ. V was pared by 2 bases and J by 1 base, with 10 bases between. The CDR3 consists of 15 residues.

The chain employs TRBV9 and TRBJ2-3; tentative D call: TRBD2 (6 bases). Trimming cost V 2 bases and J 4 bases, with 11 bases left between them. This CDR3 is built from 14 residues. Germline V CDR1 and CDR2: SGDLS, YYNGEE. The CDR3 region has the DNA TGTGCCAGCAGCGTGATAGCGGTTGCAGATACGCAGTATTTT. This codes for CASSVIAVADTQYF.

The V gene is TRBV27, the J gene TRBJ2-2, with 10 bases aligning to TRBD2. The V and J ends lost 7 bases and 5 bases, in that order; junction bases with no gene match: 10. The CDR3 totals 16 residues. Germline values: CDR1 MNHEY, CDR2 SMNVEV (reference sequence). CDR3 nucleotides: TGTGCCAGCAACCGAACTAGCGGGATCGAGACCGGGGAGCTGTTTTTT. It translates to CASNRTSGIETGELFF.

The chain joins TRBV24-1 to TRBJ2-3; 10 bases are shared with TRBD2. Unmatched junction bases numbered 1, after V lost 2 bases and J lost 0 bases. CDR3 length: 16 amino acids. Germline assignment: CDR1 KGHDR and CDR2 SFDVKD. CDR3 sequence (DNA): TGTGCCACCAGTGATTCTAGCGGGAGTAGCACAGATACGCAGTATTTT. It translates to CATSDSSGSSTDTQYF.

This chain links TRBV19 with TRBJ2-7; possible D gene TRBD2, 5 bases. With 3 bases removed from V and 4 bases from J, the gap between germline ends came to 10 bases. This CDR3 is built from 13 residues. Germline lookup yields CDR1 LNHDA and CDR2 SQIVND (reference sequence). The CDR3: CASSIVEGYEQYF. CDR3 in DNA: TGTGCCAGTAGTATCGTCGAGGGTTACGAGCAGTACTTC. Filled out from reference TRBV19 and TRBJ2-7, the complete variable domain reads DGGITQSPKYLFRKEGQNVTLSCEQNLNHDAMYWYRQDPGQGLRLIYYSQIVNDFQKGDIAEGYSVSREKKESFPLTVTSAQKNPTAFYLCASSIVEGYEQYFGPGTRLTVT.

This clone was observed at least ten times. The rearrangement links TRBV4-2 to TRBJ2-3, with TRBD2 identical over 10 bases. CDR1 and CDR2 from the germline V gene are LGHNA and YNFKEQ. The CDR3 is made up of 16 amino acids. Germline trimming cut 3 bases from V and 2 bases from J; bases unmatched to any gene: 5. CDR3 bases: TGTGCCAGCAGCCAGGTAGCGGGGGGTCTCACAGATACGCAGTATTTT. Protein product: CASSQVAGGLTDTQYF.

This chain uses TRBV4-1 with TRBJ1-5; no clear D. The CDR3 sequence is 15 residues long. The V gene lost 1 base and the J gene lost 2 bases, with 9 bases spanning the gap. CDR1 is MGHRA, CDR2 YSYEKL, per germline. The chain's CDR3 is CASSQAGWGNQPQHF. CDR3 DNA: TGCGCCAGCAGCCAAGCCGGGTGGGGCAATCAGCCCCAGCATTTT.

This chain connects TRBV13 to TRBJ1-6; D might be TRBD1 (6 bases). Germline CDR1 and CDR2: PRHDT and FYEKMQ (reference sequence). The CDR3 extends over 16 amino acids. V shed 8 bases and J shed 4 bases, with 18 bases lying between them. Here the CDR3 reads CASDSRLGQYNSPLHF. The CDR3 DNA reads as TGTGCCAGCGACTCCCGACTCGGACAGTATAATTCACCCCTCCACTTT. Full variable domain (rest looked up from reference TRBV13 and TRBJ1-6): AAGVIQSPRHLIKEKRETATLKCYPIPRHDTVYWYQQGPGQDPQFLISFYEKMQSDKGSIPDRFSAQQFSDYHSELNMSSLELGDSALYFCASDSRLGQYNSPLHFGNGTRLTVT.